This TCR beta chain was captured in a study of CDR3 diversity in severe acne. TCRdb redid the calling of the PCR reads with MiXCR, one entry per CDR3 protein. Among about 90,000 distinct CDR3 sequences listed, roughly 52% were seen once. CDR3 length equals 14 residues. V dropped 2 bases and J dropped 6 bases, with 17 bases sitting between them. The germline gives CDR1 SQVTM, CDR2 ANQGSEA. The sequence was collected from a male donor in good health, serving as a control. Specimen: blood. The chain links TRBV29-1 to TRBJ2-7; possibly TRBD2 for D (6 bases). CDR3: CSVEKGGKGFEQYF. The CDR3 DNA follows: TGCAGCGTTGAAAAAGGCGGGAAAGGCTTCGAGCAGTACTTC.